This TCR beta chain was observed in a study of cytomegalovirus exposure and HLA in healthy donors. Trimming cost V 3 bases and J 4 bases, with 7 bases left between them. The CDR3 consists of 11 residues. Germline CDR1 reads DFQATT; CDR2 reads SNEGSKA (reference sequence). Study-level findings and limits: In an earlier analysis, about 90% or about 30%: the productive usage of most TCR beta V segments. Later on, an analysis tied approximately 15,000 TCR beta sequences to HLA alleles at 0.05 false discovery rate.

Vbeta (60) and Jbeta (13) primers were used in the PCR. TCRdb's copy holds only in-frame clones and misses some; the assay was immunoSEQ multiplex PCR. The data contain about 160,000 clones, 75% to 85% of them singletons. About this clone itself: What it recognizes is unknown.

The sample consisted of PBMCs. The chain carries TRBV20-1 and TRBJ2-7; D not resolved. This clonotype originated in a woman aged 18-29 years in good health and CMV-seronegative. The CDR3 sequence: CSASTRYEQYF. The CDR3 DNA sequence: TGCAGTGCTAGCACTCGGTACGAGCAGTACTTC.